Below are 5 T cell receptor beta chains sequenced from a single sample in a study of T cells after posttransplantation cyclophosphamide. Some clones are missing from TCRdb's copy, which holds only in-frame ones; the method was immunoSEQ multiplex PCR. The sample includes approximately 52,000 clones, about 86% of them seen just once. Material for sequencing was PBMCs. All receptors come from a young man with a blood cancer, CMV-positive, and with a related stem cell donor.

This clone has just one count. V and J are TRBV7-2 and TRBJ2-2; 7 bases fit TRBD1. V lost 3 bases, J lost 3 bases, and 1 base stayed unmatched. Germline V gene lookup returns CDR1 SGHTA and CDR2 FQGNSA. This CDR3 region has 14 residues. The CDR3 sequence is CASSFDRDTGELFF. In DNA form, the CDR3 reads TGTGCCAGCAGCTTCGACAGGGACACCGGGGAGCTGTTTTTT.

The J gene is TRBJ2-5, the V gene TRBV27; 10 bases match TRBD2. This CDR3 has 15 residues. Per the germline V gene, CDR1 is MNHEY and CDR2 is SMNVEV (reference sequence). The J segment lost 7 bases and the V segment lost 7 bases, leaving 12 bases of the junction unmatched. CDR3 bases: TGTGCCAGCAAACCAACCAGCGGGAGGGCCGGGACCCAGTACTTC. It yields the protein CASKPTSGRAGTQYF.

The chain employs TRBV4-2 and TRBJ2-5; no clear D. Germline V gene data show CDR1 as LGHNA and CDR2 as YNFKEQ. The CDR3 loop spans 14 amino acids. Trimming took 0 bases from V and 4 from J, leaving 9 bases between them. The CDR3, as DNA: TGTGCCAGCAGCCAAGATTTTAGAAGAGAGACCCAGTACTTC. Translated, it gives CASSQDFRRETQYF.

The gene calls are TRBV7-2 and TRBJ2-7; 9 bases match TRBD1. The CDR3 has 16 residues. Trimming at V came to 4 bases and at J to 5 bases, leaving 12 bases not matched to a gene. The germline V gene has CDR1 SGHTA and CDR2 FQGNSA. The CDR3 nucleotides are TGTGCCAGCAGCTGGAGGGCGGGACAGGGTGCGAACGAGCAGTACTTC. Protein: CASSWRAGQGANEQYF.

This sequence joins TRBV7-3 and TRBJ2-3, with D tentatively TRBD2 (6 bases). The CDR3 sequence is 17 residues long. Germline CDR1 and CDR2: SGHTA and FQGTGA. V was trimmed by 5 bases and J by 1 base, leaving 19 bases between them. CDR3: CASSPSMRGWGTDTQYF. In nucleotides, the CDR3 is TGTGCCAGCAGCCCCTCGATGCGGGGTTGGGGCACAGATACGCAGTATTTT. The full variable domain, its missing parts supplied by reference TRBV7-3 and TRBJ2-3, is GAGVSQTPSNKVTEKGKYVELRCDPISGHTALYWYRQSLGQGPEFLIYFQGTGAADDSGLPNDRFFAVRPEGSVSTLKIQRTERGDSAVYLCASSPSMRGWGTDTQYFGPGTRLTVL.